The source of this TCR beta chain is a study of blood T cell repertoires in COVID-19. Looking at the study overall: Samples came from the United States, Italy and Spain, spanning acute and convalescent COVID-19. Sources were T cells, B-cell-depleted T cells, or PBMCs; the material itself was cDNA or gDNA.

This CDR3 spans 13 amino acids. After removal of 7 bases from V and 6 bases from J, the junction contained 9 bases not matched to a gene. CDR1 is SGHNT and CDR2 is YENEEA in the germline V gene. Authors' analysis steps: Quantification of nucleated cells was approximated via reference gene primer amplification. TCRdb keeps only in-frame clones here, not all; method: immunoSEQ multiplex PCR. V and J calls and clone size come straight from that table; D and trimming were deduced from the DNA. The sample lists about 140,000 clones; more than 75% were seen once. The material sequenced was peripheral blood. The chain is built from TRBV11-3 and TRBJ2-7; TRBD2 aligns across 7 bases. This receptor was identified in a woman in her 40s with acute or convalescent COVID-19. CDR3 loop: CASTQGEGAEQYF. The CDR3 region has the DNA TGTGCCAGCACCCAAGGGGAGGGCGCCGAGCAGTACTTC.